These T cell receptor beta chains were read from a single sample in a study of blood T cell repertoires in COVID-19. Assay used: immunoSEQ multiplex PCR; TCRdb lists only in-frame clones, some missing. The data contain fewer than 150,000 clones, approximately 88% of them seen just once; the ten biggest clones take up around 28%. The sample taken for sequencing was peripheral blood. The receptors were gathered from a human donor in a cohort sampled during active COVID-19. The CDR3 runs from the conserved cysteine through the conserved F or W. The D gene is left open where the match is weak. Size tells how often a clone was seen (once, few, many) or the class of an expanded clone, and some rows leave it out.

>TRBD2|-|TRBJ2-5|TRBV29-1
TGCAGCGTTGGGGTAGCGGGGCAAGAGACCCAGTACTTC
CSVGVAGQETQYF
>-|-|TRBJ2-7|TRBV5-6
TGTGCCAGCAGCTTAGGCCGGAGCATCTACGAGCAGTACTTC
CASSLGRSIYEQYF
>-|-|TRBJ2-3|TRBV6-5
TGTGCCAGCAGTTACTCCGCGGGAGATACGCAGTATTTT
CASSYSAGDTQYF
>-|-|TRBJ2-3|TRBV4-3
TGCGCCAGCAGCCTACAATCCGGCGGGGATACGCAGTATTTT
CASSLQSGGDTQYF
>-|-|TRBJ2-5|TRBV4-1
TGCGCCAGCAGCCCAAAGGGGGATGAGACCCAGTACTTC
CASSPKGDETQYF
>TRBD1|-|TRBJ1-2|TRBV5-6
TGTGCCAGCAGCTTAGGCCGGGACAGGGACGGCTACACCTTC
CASSLGRDRDGYTF
>TRBD1|-|TRBJ1-2|TRBV6-6
TGTGCCAGCAGTAGGACAGGGGCGGGTGGCTACACCTTC
CASSRTGAGGYTF
>-|-|TRBJ2-1|TRBV7-2
TGTGCCAGCAGTTTGGACACCCACAATGAGCAGTTCTTC
CASSLDTHNEQFF
>TRBD1|once|TRBJ1-6|TRBV27
TGTGCCAGCAGACCGGGACAGAATTCACCCCTCCACTTT
CASRPGQNSPLHF
>-|-|TRBJ1-4|TRBV30
TGTGCCTGGAGTGGGTTCGAGGATCCTAATGAAAAACTGTTTTTT
CAWSGFEDPNEKLFF
>-|-|TRBJ2-5|TRBV3-1/TRBV3-2
TGTGCCAGCAGCCAAGATCTCGCTAGCCAAGAGACCCAGTACTTC
CASSQDLASQETQYF
>-|-|TRBJ2-3|TRBV20-1
TGCAGTGCTAGAAGCTCTTATACGCAGTATTTT
CSARSSYTQYF
>TRBD1|-|TRBJ2-7|TRBV4-2
TGTGCCAGCAGCCAGGGACAGTTGTTCACAGAGTATGGCTACGAGCAGTACTTC
CASSQGQLFTEYGYEQYF
>TRBD1|-|TRBJ2-7|TRBV11-2
TGTGCCAGCAGCTCAGGGGGCGACTCCTACGAGCAGTACTTC
CASSSGGDSYEQYF
>-|-|TRBJ1-2|TRBV25-1
TGTGCCAGCAGTGAACCCCAGGTGTCCTATGGCTACACCTTC
CASSEPQVSYGYTF
>TRBD1|-|TRBJ1-5|TRBV29-1
TGCAGCGTTGAGGACAGGGGGCGCAAGGGCAATCAGCCCCAGCATTTT
CSVEDRGRKGNQPQHF
>-|-|TRBJ2-7|TRBV19
TGTGCCAGCCTCGACAGTAACGCCTACGAGCAGTACTTC
CASLDSNAYEQYF
>-|few|TRBJ2-7|TRBV12-5
TGTGCTAGTGGTCTTGACAGGAGACTATACTTC
CASGLDRRLYF
>TRBD1|once|TRBJ2-7|TRBV9
TGTGCCAGCAGCGTAGGAGGGGGCGGCACCTACGAGCAGTACTTC
CASSVGGGGTYEQYF
>-|few|TRBJ2-7|TRBV4-3
TGCGCCAGCAGCCAAGATTACGGAGCCTACGAGCAGTACTTC
CASSQDYGAYEQYF
>-|few|TRBJ1-1|TRBV6-1
TGTGCCAGCAGTGAAGATAGCCGACAGTTGAACACTGAAGCTTTCTTT
CASSEDSRQLNTEAFF
>TRBD2|-|TRBJ2-7|TRBV12-5
TGTGCTAGTGGCCCTAAGGCGGGGGGGAGTGGGGAGCAGTACTTC
CASGPKAGGSGEQYF
>-|-|TRBJ2-7|TRBV11-2
TGTGCCAGCAGCCCTCTTACGGGCGGGGGCCCCTACGAGCAGTACTTC
CASSPLTGGGPYEQYF
>-|-|TRBJ1-3|TRBV9
TGTGCCAGCAGCCCAGGTGGGGGAAACACCATATATTTT
CASSPGGGNTIYF
>TRBD1|-|TRBJ1-2|TRBV27
TGTGCCAGCAGTTCCCCGACAGGGGGCTATGGCTACACCTTC
CASSSPTGGYGYTF
>TRBD1|-|TRBJ1-5|TRBV18
TGTGCCAGCTCACCCGGACAGGGACGCCAGCCCCAGCATTTT
CASSPGQGRQPQHF
>-|-|TRBJ1-2|TRBV19
TGTGCCAGTAGTATAGACGGCGGGGGCTACACCTTC
CASSIDGGGYTF
>TRBD1|-|TRBJ2-1|TRBV10-3
TGTGCCATCAGTGGGGACAGCAATGAGCAGTTCTTC
CAISGDSNEQFF
>TRBD2|-|TRBJ2-1|TRBV27
TGTGCCAGCAGTCCGAGACTAGCGGGGAAGAATGAGCAGTTCTTC
CASSPRLAGKNEQFF
>-|-|TRBJ2-3|TRBV7-8
TGTGCCAGCAGCCATCCTAGAGATACGCAGTATTTT
CASSHPRDTQYF
>-|-|TRBJ2-7|TRBV11-2
TGTGCCAGCAGCTTAGGAACCACGGCGAACAGGCCGTACGAGCAGTACTTC
CASSLGTTANRPYEQYF
>TRBD1|-|TRBJ2-3|TRBV28
TGTGCCAGCAGTCCAGGGGGCTTTAGCACAGATACGCAGTATTTT
CASSPGGFSTDTQYF